Sequencing of this T cell receptor beta chain was carried out in a study of blood T cell repertoires in COVID-19. CDR1 SGHRS and CDR2 YFSETQ come from the germline V gene. The CDR3 contains 16 residues. V dropped 0 bases and J dropped 4 bases, with 16 bases sitting between them. Enrolled during active infection, Seattle patients were then followed longitudinally. This clone has only one observation. Profiled with immunoSEQ multiplex PCR; TCRdb holds only in-frame clones, not every one. The sample consists of 110,000 to 150,000 clones, roughly 80% of them appearing once. The chain combines TRBV5-1 with TRBJ1-2; D is unresolved. The source is a woman in her 70s with COVID-19, enrolled during active disease. Specimen: peripheral blood. The CDR3 loop is CASSLGAAKLGYGYTF. For the CDR3, the DNA is TGCGCCAGCAGCTTGGGTGCGGCCAAGCTAGGCTATGGCTACACCTTC.